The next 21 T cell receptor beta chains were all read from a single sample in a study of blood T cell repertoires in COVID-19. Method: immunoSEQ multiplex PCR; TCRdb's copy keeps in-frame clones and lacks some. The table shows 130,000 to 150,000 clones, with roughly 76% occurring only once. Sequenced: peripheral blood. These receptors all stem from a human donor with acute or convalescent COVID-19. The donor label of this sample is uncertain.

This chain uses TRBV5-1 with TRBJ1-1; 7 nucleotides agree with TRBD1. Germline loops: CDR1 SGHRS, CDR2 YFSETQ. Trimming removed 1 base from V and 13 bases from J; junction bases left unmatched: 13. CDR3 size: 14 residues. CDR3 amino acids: CASSLILQGRFLFF. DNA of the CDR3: TGCGCCAGCAGCTTGATCCTACAGGGGCGATTTCTTTTCTTT. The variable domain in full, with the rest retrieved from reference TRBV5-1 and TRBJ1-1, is KAGVTQTPRYLIKTRGQQVTLSCSPISGHRSVSWYQQTPGQGLQFLFEYFSETQRNKGNFPGRFSGRQFSNSRSEMNVSTLELGDSALYLCASSLILQGRFLFFGQGTRLTVV.

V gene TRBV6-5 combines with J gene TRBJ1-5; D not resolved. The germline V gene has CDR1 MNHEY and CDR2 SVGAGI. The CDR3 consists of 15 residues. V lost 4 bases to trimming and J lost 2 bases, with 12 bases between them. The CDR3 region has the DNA TGTGCCAGCAGTTTGCAAACGGGTGGCAATCAGCCCCAGCATTTT. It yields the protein CASSLQTGGNQPQHF.

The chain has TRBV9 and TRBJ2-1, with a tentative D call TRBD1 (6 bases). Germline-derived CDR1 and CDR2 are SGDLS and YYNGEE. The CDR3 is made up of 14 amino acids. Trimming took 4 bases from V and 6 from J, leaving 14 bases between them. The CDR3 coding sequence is TGTGCCAGCAGCCCGCTTGGGGGCCGCAATGAGCAGTTCTTC. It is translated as CASSPLGGRNEQFF.

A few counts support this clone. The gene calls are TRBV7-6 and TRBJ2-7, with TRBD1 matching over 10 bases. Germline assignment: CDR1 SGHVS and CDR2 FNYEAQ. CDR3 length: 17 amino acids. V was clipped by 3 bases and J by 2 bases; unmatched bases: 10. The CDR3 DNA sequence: TGTGCCAGCAGCTTGGGCTGGGGGACAGGGGACCCCTACGAGCAGTACTTC. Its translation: CASSLGWGTGDPYEQYF.

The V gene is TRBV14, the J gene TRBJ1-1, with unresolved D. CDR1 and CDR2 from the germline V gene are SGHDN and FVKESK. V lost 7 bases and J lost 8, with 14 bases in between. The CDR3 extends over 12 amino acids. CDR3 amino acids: CASTPKKPEAFF. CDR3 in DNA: TGTGCCAGCACCCCCAAAAAGCCGGAAGCTTTCTTT. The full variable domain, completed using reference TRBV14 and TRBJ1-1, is EAGVTQFPSHSVIEKGQTVTLRCDPISGHDNLYWYRRVMGKEIKFLLHFVKESKQDESGMPNNRFLAERTGGTYSTLKVQPAELEDSGVYFCASTPKKPEAFFGQGTRLTVV.

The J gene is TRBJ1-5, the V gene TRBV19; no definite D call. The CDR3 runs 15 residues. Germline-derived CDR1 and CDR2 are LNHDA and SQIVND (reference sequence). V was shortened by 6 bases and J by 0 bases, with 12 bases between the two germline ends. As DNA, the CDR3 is TGTGCCAGTAGGGCGGGCAGCTATAGCAATCAGCCCCAGCATTTT. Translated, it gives CASRAGSYSNQPQHF.

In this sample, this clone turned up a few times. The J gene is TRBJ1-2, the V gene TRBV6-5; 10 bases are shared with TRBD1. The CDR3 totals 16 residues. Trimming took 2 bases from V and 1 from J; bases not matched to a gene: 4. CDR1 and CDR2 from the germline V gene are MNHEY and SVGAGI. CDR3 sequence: CASSYVRTGGNYGYTF. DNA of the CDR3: TGTGCCAGCAGTTACGTTCGGACAGGGGGTAACTATGGCTACACCTTC.

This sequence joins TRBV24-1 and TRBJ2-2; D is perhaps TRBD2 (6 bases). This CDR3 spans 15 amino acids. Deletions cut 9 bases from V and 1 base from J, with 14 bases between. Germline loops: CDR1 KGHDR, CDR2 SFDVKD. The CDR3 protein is CATSNPGVNTGELFF. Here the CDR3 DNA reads TGTGCCACCTCAAACCCGGGAGTGAACACCGGGGAGCTGTTTTTT.

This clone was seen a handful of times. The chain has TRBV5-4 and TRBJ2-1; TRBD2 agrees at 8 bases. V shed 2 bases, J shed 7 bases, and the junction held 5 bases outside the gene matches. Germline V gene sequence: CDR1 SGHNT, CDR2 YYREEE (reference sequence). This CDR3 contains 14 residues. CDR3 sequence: CASSFAGGENEQFF. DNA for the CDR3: TGTGCCAGCAGCTTTGCGGGGGGAGAGAATGAGCAGTTCTTC.

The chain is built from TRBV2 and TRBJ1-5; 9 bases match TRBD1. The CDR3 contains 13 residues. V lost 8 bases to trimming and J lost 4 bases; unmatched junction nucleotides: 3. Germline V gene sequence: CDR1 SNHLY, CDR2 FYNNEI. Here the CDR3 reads CASAGTGNQPQHF. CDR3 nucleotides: TGTGCCAGCGCCGGGACAGGGAATCAGCCCCAGCATTTT.

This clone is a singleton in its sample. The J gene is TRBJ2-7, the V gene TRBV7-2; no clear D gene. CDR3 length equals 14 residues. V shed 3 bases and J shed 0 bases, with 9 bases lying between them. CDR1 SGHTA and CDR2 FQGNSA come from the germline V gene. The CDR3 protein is CASSLTRISYEQYF. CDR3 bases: TGTGCCAGCAGCTTGACGAGGATCTCCTACGAGCAGTACTTC.

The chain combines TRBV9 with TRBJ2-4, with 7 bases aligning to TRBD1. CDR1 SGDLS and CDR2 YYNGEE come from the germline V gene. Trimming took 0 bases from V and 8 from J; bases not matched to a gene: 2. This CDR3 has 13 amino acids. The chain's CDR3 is CASSVDRGDIQYF. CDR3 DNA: TGTGCCAGCAGCGTAGACAGGGGAGACATTCAGTACTTC.

CDR3 in amino acids: CASSLSGTPGSPLHF. CDR3 bases: TGTGCCAGCAGTTTATCTGGGACTCCGGGATCACCCCTCCACTTT. This chain connects TRBV27 to TRBJ1-6; the D gene is possibly TRBD1 (5 bases). CDR1 is MNHEY, CDR2 SMNVEV, per germline (reference sequence). The length of the CDR3 is 15 residues. Trimming removed 0 bases from V and 10 bases from J, with 13 bases in between.

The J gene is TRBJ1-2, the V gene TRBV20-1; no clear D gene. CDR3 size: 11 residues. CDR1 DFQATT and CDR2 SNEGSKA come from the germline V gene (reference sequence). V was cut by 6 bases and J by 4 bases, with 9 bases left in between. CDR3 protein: CSASSTYGYTF. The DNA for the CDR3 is TGCAGTGCCTCGAGCACCTATGGCTACACCTTC.

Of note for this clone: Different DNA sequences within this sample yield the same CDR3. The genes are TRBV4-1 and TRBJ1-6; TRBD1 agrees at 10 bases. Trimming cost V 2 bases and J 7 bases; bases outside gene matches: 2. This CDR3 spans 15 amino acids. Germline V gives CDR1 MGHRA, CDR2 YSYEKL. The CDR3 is CASSQPGQGNSPLHF. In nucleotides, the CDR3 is TGCGCCAGCAGCCAACCGGGACAGGGGAATTCACCCCTCCACTTT.

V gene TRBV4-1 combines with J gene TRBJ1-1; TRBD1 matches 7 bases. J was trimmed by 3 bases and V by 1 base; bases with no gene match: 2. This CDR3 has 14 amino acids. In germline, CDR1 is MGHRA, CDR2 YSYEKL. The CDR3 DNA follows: TGCGCCAGCAGCCAAGGTACAGGGGACACTGAAGCTTTCTTT. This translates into CASSQGTGDTEAFF.

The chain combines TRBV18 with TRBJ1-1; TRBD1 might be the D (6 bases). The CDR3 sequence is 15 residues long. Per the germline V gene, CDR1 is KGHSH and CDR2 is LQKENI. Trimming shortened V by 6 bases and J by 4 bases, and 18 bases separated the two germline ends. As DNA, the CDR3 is TGTGCCAGCTCCCCCCGAAGCGGGGGCGTCACTGAAGCTTTCTTT. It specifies CASSPRSGGVTEAFF.

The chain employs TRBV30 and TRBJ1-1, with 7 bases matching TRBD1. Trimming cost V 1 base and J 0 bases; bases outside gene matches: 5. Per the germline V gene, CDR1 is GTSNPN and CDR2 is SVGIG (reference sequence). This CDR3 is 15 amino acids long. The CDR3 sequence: CAWSEGQLMNTEAFF. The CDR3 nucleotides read TGTGCCTGGAGTGAGGGACAGCTCATGAACACTGAAGCTTTCTTT.

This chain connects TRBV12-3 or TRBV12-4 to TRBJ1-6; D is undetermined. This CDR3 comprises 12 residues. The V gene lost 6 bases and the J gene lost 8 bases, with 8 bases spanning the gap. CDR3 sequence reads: CASSRVHSPLHF. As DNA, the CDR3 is TGTGCCAGCAGCCGGGTGCATTCACCCCTCCACTTT.

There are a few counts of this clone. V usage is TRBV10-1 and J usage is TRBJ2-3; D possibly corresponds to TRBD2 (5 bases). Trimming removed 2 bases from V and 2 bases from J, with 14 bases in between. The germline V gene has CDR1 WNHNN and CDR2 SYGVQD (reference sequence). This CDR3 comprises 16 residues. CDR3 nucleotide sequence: TGCGCCAGCAGTGAGAACCTGCTAGCCTCCACAGATACGCAGTATTTT. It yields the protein CASSENLLASTDTQYF.

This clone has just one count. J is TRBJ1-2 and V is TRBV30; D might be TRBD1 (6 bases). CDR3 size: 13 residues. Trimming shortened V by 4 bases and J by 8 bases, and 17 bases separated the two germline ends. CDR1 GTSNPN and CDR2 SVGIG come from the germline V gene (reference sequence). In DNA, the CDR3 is TGTGCCTGGACGGGGGGCAGAGGAGAAGGCTACACCTTC. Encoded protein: CAWTGGRGEGYTF. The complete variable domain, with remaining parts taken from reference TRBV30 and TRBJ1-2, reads SQTIHQWPATLVQPVGSPLSLECTVEGTSNPNLYWYRQAAGRGLQLLFYSVGIGQISSEVPQNLSASRPQDRQFILSSKKLLLSDSGFYLCAWTGGRGEGYTFGSGTRLTVV.